This T cell receptor beta chain is from a study of glioma-infiltrating T cells. General study points: Gliomas, especially low-grade, showed above-expected tissue-blood divergence; non-neoplastic patients showed below.

Amplification of TCR alpha and beta CDR3 regions from RNA used iRepertoire nested multiplex PCR. Each CDR3 protein gets one entry after TCRdb re-called the multiplex PCR reads with MiXCR. The sample has about 140,000 distinct CDR3 sequences; about two fifths are singletons. This clonotype has just a few counts. Its specificity is not known. V was shortened by 10 bases and J by 0 bases, with 13 bases between the two germline ends. The CDR3 extends over 14 amino acids. Germline V lookup: CDR1 MDHEN, CDR2 SYDVKM. The sequenced sample was glioma tissue, nonneoplastic brain tissue, or PBMCs (not recorded which). The sequence was collected from a human donor with low-grade glioma or glioblastoma, undergoing nonglioma brain surgery, or in good health (not recorded which). This chain uses TRBV28 with TRBJ1-5, with no clear D. The CDR3 region has the DNA TGTGCCACCCTTTTCGGGTATAGCAATCAGCCCCAGCATTTT. Protein: CATLFGYSNQPQHF.